This T cell receptor beta chain was sequenced during a study of Graves' ophthalmopathy and Graves' hyperthyroidism. Study information: The blood sample was drawn at first diagnosis and before any treatment.

The sequenced template was RNA, covering the TCR beta CDR3 region. The workflow started with a first-round RT-PCR run with HTBI primers and then moved on to a second-round multiplex PCR. TCRdb re-derived calls from the multiplex PCR reads in MiXCR, one entry per CDR3 protein. The repertoire holds just over 400,000 distinct CDR3 sequences, 20% to 25% seen once, with roughly 3% in the top ten. Stable hyperthyroidism was defined by absence of ophthalmopathy within 18 months of follow-up. Aged 18 to 65, hyperthyroidism patients had new diagnoses of under 2 months' duration. V was clipped by 3 bases and J by 4 bases, with 15 bases between them. The CDR3 contains 14 residues. CDR1 is GTSNPN, CDR2 SVGIG, per germline (reference sequence).

This sequence originates from a woman younger than 35 with stable Graves' hyperthyroidism. The chain combines TRBV30 with TRBJ1-1, with D possibly TRBD1 on 5 matching bases. Sequenced: peripheral blood. The CDR3 DNA is TGTGCCTGGAGCGAAGGCAGGGCATCCACTGAAGCTTTCTTT. It specifies CAWSEGRASTEAFF.